Sequencing of this TCR beta chain was carried out in a study of neurological immune-mediated disorders (dated by TCRdb to between 2019 and 2020). Concerning the study at large: Among the roughly 34 multiple sclerosis patients, relapsing-remitting MS was present in 31 and secondary progressive MS was present in 3. Using UMI-based sequencing, the study compared peripheral blood TCR-beta repertoires from patients with HTLV-I-associated myelopathy (HAM/TSP), patients with multiple sclerosis, and healthy controls. Longitudinal samples, technical triplicates and paired sorted CD4+ and CD8+ T-cell subsets, alongside PBMC samples, were included among the roughly 96 TCR-beta libraries. The cohort comprised roughly 70 subjects: about 14 HAM/TSP patients, approximately 34 multiple sclerosis patients and around 20 healthy controls.

To synthesize cDNA, template-switch 5'RACE was performed with a primer carrying a 10-nucleotide random unique molecular identifier so that each TCR transcript was tagged. Every sequencing run covered 15-18 subjects and yielded more than 160 million TCR-beta sequences. Total RNA was extracted with the RNeasy kit. The KAPA Real-time Library Amplification kit was used to amplify TCR-beta VDJ regions with primers for the TCR constant region and the 5'RACE anchor. Sample indexes and Illumina adaptors were added in a first PCR, after which library yield was increased in a second PCR. After Ampure bead purification, the roughly 650 bp TCR product was size-selected on a 2% E-gel SizeSelection system. Before pooling, library quality was assessed on a Bioanalyzer, concentration was determined with Qubit, and library quantification was performed with the Kapa Library Quantification kit. An Illumina HiSeq 2500 was used to sequence the libraries paired-end at 2 x 150 bp. To increase sequence diversity, about 25-30% phiX was spiked into each library pool. The original methods were these. Quality-filtered reads were processed with the UMI-based MiGEC pipeline, and over 80% of raw TCR sequences were removed by the MiGEC pipeline during error correction. VDJ genes were aligned to IMGT germline references, and clonotypes were defined by unique CDR3 amino acid sequence plus V-J genes. VDJtools evaluated clonal expansion, Shannon diversity and CDR3 relatedness (CalcPairwiseDistances, ClusterSamples); CLCbio workbench built phylogenetic trees. Using coefficient-of-variation modelling across technical triplicates, the study counted a clone as expanded if it had at least 8 unique UMIs. TCRdb reanalyzed the raw reads on its own, using fastp at Q25 for trimming and MiXCR for clone calling, and kept in-frame beta chains. All rows with the same CDR3 protein become a single entry with the most common DNA and genes. The V and J calls were not made by the authors but by TCRdb's processing. The sample contains about 58,000 distinct CDR3 sequences, roughly 3.5% of them found a single time. The top ten constitute 6% to 9% of the sample.

For the unsorted PBMC libraries, 2 million PBMCs were stored in RNAlater at -80 degrees C until RNA extraction and were used to generate the libraries. The multiple sclerosis patients were enrolled in a US clinical protocol that evaluated disease progression with magnetic resonance imaging. Peripheral blood underwent Ficoll-Hypaque density gradient centrifugation to isolate PBMCs, which were then cryopreserved in liquid nitrogen. This clonotype was observed many times. It lacks a known antigen. The sample holds no much larger clone one base away, and base qualities are not on file. The germline V gene encodes CDR1 SGHRS and CDR2 YFSETQ. At the junction V is shortened by 4 bases and J by 4 bases; bases outside the gene matches: 5. Taken from cysteine to phenylalanine, the CDR3 has 16 residues. The entry retains the CDR3 DNA only, 48 bases that are in frame from base 1. General study outcomes and caveats: TCR clonal expansion was highest in HAM/TSP patients and lowest in MS patients, with MS patients falling below even healthy controls. In a phylogenetic analysis, the repertoires of 18 out of 34 MS patients fell into a single cluster of related CDR3 sequences, pointing to a possible signature at the repertoire level. No identical CDR3 amino acid sequences were shared among expanded clones across subjects, suggesting private TCR-beta repertoires in all groups. No clinical or MRI features were associated with the MS cluster, and the authors said that larger cohorts are needed.

The receptor chain draws on TRBV5-1 and TRBJ2-3; 14 of the junction bases match TRBD2. The clonotype was recovered from a woman aged 60-75 years with multiple sclerosis. The sample comprised PBMCs. The DNA sequence follows: TGCGCCAGCAGCCCGACTAGCGGGGGGGCTTCAGATACGCAGTATTTT. The resulting protein is CASSPTSGGASDTQYF.